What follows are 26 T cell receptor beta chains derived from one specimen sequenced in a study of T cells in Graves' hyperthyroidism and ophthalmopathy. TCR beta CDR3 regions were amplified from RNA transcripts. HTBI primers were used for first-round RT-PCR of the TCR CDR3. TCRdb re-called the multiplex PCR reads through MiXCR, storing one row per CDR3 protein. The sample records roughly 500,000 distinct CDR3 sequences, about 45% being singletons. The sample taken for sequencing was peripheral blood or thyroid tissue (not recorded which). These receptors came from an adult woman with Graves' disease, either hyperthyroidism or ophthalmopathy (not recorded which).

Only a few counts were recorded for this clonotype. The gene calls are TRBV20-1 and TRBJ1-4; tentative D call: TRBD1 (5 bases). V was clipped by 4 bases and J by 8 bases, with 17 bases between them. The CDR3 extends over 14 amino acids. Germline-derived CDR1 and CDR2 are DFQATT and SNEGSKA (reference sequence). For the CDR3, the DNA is TGCAGTGCTACGGCTGTGGGGCGAGGGGAAAAACTGTTTTTT. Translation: CSATAVGRGEKLFF.

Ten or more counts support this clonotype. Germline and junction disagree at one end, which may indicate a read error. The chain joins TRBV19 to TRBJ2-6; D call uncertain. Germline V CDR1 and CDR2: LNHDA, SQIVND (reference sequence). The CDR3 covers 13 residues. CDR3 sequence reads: CASSSSGANVLTF. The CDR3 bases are TGCGCCAGCAGCTCATCTGGGGCCAACGTCCTGACTTTC.

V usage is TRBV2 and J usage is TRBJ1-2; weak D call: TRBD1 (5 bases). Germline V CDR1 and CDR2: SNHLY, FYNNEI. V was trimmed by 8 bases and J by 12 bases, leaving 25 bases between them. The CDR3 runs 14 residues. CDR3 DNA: TGTGCCAGCCAGACAACTGGGACCGGGGATCTAAACACCTTC. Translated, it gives CASQTTGTGDLNTF.

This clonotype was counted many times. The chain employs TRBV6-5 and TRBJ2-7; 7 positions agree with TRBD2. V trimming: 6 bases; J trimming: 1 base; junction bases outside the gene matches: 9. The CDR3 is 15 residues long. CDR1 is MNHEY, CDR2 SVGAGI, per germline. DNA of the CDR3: TGTGCCAGCAGCCGTTTCAGCGGGGTGTCCTACGAGCAGTACTTC. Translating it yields CASSRFSGVSYEQYF.

The CDR3 nucleotides read TGCGCCAGCAGCGCCGACAGGGAATGGGAGTACGAGCAGTACTTC. Translating it yields CASSADREWEYEQYF. The chain is built from TRBV10-2 and TRBJ2-7; 7 bases are a match to TRBD1. V was pared by 6 bases and J by 4 bases, with 12 bases of the junction left unmatched. The CDR3 spans 15 residues. Germline values: CDR1 WSHSY, CDR2 SAAADI.

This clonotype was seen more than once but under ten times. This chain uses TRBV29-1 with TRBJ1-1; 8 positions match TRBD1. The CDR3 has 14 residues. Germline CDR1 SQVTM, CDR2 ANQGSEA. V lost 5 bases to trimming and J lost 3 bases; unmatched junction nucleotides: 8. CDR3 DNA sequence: TGCAGCGTTCGCTCCCAGGGGGCGCACACTGAAGCTTTCTTT. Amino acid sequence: CSVRSQGAHTEAFF.

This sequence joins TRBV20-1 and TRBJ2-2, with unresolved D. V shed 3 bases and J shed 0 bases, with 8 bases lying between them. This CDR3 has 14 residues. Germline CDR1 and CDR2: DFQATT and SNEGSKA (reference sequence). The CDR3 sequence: CSASGYANTGELFF. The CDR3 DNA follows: TGCAGTGCTAGCGGTTACGCGAACACCGGGGAGCTGTTTTTT.

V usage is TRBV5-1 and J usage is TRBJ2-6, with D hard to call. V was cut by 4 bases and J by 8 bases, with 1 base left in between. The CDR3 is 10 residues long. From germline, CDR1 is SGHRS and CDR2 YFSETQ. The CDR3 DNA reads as TGCGCCAGCAGCCCCAACGTCCTGACTTTC. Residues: CASSPNVLTF.

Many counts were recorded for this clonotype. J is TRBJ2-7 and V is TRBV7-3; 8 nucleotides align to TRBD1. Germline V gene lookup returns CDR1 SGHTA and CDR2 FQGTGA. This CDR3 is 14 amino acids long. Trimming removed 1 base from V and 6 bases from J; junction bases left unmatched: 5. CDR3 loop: CASSLNQGAGEQYF. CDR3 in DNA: TGTGCCAGCAGCTTAAACCAGGGGGCTGGCGAGCAGTACTTC.

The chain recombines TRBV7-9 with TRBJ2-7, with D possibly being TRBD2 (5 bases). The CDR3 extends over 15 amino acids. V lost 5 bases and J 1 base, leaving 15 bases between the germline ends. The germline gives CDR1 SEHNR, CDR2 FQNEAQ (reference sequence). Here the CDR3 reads CASSLGGIGSYEQYF. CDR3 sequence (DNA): TGTGCCAGCAGCCTTGGAGGCATAGGGTCCTACGAGCAGTACTTC.

The CDR3 loop reads CASSFTGPTEAFF. The DNA for the CDR3 is TGTGCCAGCAGCTTTACAGGGCCGACTGAAGCTTTCTTT. This chain links TRBV7-2 with TRBJ1-1, with D perhaps TRBD1 (6 bases). The CDR3 totals 13 residues. V was clipped by 3 bases and J by 5 bases, with 10 bases between them. Germline V lookup: CDR1 SGHTA, CDR2 FQGNSA.

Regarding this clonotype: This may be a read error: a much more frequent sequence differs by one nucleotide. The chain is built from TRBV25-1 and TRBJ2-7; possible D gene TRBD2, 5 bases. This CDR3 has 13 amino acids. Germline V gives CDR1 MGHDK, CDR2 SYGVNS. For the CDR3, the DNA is TGTGCCAGCGGTGAATTAGAAGGACTCGAGCAGTACTTC. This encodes CASGELEGLEQYF.

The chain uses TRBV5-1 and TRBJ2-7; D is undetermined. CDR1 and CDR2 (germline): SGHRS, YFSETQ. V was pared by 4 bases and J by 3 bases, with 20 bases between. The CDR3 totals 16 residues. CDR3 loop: CASSSSAPRSDYEQYF. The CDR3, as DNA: TGCGCCAGCAGCAGCAGTGCTCCAAGGTCGGACTACGAGCAGTACTTC.

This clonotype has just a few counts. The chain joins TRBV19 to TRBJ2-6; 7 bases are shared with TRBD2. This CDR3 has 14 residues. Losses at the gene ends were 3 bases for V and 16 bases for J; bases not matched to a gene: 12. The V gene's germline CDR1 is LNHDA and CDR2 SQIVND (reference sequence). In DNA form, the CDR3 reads TGTGCCAGTAGTATGCGGGGAGGGGCCGGACAACTGACTTTC. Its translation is CASSMRGGAGQLTF.

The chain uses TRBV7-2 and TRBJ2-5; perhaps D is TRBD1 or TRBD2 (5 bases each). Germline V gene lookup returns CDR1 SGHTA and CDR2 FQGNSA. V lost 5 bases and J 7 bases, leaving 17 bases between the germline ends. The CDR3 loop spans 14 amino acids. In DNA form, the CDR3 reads TGTGCCAGCAGCCCGGACCGGGGCTTGGTGACCCAGTACTTC. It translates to CASSPDRGLVTQYF.

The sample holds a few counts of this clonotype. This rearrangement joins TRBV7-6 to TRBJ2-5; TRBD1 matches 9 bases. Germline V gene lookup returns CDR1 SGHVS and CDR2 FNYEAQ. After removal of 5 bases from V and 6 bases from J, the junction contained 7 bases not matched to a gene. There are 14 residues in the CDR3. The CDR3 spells CASSPTTGGKTQYF. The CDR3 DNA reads TGTGCCAGCAGCCCCACGACAGGGGGTAAGACCCAGTACTTC.

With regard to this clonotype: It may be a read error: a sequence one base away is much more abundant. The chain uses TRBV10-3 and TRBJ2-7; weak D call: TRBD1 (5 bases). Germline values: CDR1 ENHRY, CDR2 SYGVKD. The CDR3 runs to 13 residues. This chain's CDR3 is CASRLGLAYGQYF. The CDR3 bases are TGTGCCAGCCGCCTGGGGCTTGCCTACGGGCAGTACTTC.

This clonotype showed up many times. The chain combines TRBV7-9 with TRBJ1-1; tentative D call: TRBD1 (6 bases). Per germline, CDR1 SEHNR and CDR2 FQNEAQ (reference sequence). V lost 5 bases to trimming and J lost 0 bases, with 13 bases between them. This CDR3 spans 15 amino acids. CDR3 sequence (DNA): TGTGCCAGCAGCCCCAGGGGTCGAATGAACACTGAAGCTTTCTTT. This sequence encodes CASSPRGRMNTEAFF. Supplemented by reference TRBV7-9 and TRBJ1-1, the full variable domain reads DTGVSQNPRHKITKRGQNVTFRCDPISEHNRLYWYRQTLGQGPEFLTYFQNEAQLEKSRLLSDRFSAERPKGSFSTLEIQRTEQGDSAMYLCASSPRGRMNTEAFFGQGTRLTVV.

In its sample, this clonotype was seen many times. The DNA for the CDR3 is TGCGCCAGCAGCTCGCCACCGGGACAGGGAAGGAGAACTGAAGCTTTCTTT. Protein product: CASSSPPGQGRRTEAFF. This chain connects TRBV5-1 to TRBJ1-1, with 9 bases fitting TRBD1. V dropped 3 bases and J dropped 5; count of bases not matched to a gene: 14. The germline CDR1 and CDR2 sequences are SGHRS and YFSETQ. The CDR3 is 17 amino acids.

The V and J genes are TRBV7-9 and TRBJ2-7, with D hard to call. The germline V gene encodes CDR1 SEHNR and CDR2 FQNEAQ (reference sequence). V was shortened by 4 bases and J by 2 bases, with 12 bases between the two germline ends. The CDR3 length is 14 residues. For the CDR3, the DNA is TGTGCCAGCAGCTCTGCGACATTCACCTACGAGCAGTACTTC. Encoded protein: CASSSATFTYEQYF.

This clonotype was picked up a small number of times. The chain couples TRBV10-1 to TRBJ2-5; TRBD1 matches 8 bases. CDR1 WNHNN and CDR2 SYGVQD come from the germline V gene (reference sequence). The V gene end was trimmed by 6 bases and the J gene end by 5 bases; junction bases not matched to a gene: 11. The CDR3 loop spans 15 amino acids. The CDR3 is CASSPGQGAWETQYF. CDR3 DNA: TGCGCCAGCAGCCCAGGTCAGGGGGCATGGGAGACCCAGTACTTC.

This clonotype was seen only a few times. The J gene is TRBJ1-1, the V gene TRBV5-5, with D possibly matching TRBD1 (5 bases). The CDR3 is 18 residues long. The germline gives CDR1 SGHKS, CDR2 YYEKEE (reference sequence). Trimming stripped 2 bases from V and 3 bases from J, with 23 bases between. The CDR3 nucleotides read TGTGCCAGCAGCTTAGGAGGGGCGCATCGCGTGGTATACACTGAAGCTTTCTTT. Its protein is CASSLGGAHRVVYTEAFF. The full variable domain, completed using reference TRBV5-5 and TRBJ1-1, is DAGVTQSPTHLIKTRGQQVTLRCSPISGHKSVSWYQQVLGQGPQFIFQYYEKEERGRGNFPDRFSARQFPNYSSELNVNALLLGDSALYLCASSLGGAHRVVYTEAFFGQGTRLTVV.

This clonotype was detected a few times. Here the CDR3 DNA reads TGTGCCAGCAGCCGGACGGACAGGGGGCGATCACCCCTCCACTTT. Protein sequence: CASSRTDRGRSPLHF. The chain has TRBV7-8 and TRBJ1-6; 11 bases map to TRBD1. The V and J ends lost 5 bases and 10 bases, in that order; junction bases with no gene match: 7. The germline CDR1 and CDR2 sequences are SGHVS and FQNEAQ. There are 15 residues in the CDR3. Together with reference TRBV7-8 and TRBJ1-6, the CDR3 gives the full variable domain: GAGVSQSPRYKVAKRGQDVALRCDPISGHVSLFWYQQALGQGPEFLTYFQNEAQLDKSGLPSDRFFAERPEGSVSTLKIQRTQQEDSAVYLCASSRTDRGRSPLHFGNGTRLTVT.

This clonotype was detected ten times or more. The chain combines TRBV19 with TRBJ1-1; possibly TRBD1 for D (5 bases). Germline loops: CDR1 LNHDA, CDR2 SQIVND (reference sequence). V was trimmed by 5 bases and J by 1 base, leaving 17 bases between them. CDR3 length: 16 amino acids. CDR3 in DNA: TGTGCCAGTAGTCCGGGCAGGCCAAGGGGGAACACTGAAGCTTTCTTT. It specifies CASSPGRPRGNTEAFF.

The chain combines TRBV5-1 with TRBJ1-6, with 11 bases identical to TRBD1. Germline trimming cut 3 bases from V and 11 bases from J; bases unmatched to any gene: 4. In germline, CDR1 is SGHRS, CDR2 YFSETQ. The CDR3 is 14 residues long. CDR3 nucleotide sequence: TGCGCCAGCAGCTCTGGACAGGGGGCCACACCCCTCCACTTT. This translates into CASSSGQGATPLHF.

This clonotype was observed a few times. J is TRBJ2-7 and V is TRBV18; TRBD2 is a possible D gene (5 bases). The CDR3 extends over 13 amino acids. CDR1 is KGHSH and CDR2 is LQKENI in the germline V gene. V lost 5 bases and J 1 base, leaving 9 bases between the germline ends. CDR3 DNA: TGTGCCAGCTCAGAGGACTTGTCCTACGAGCAGTACTTC. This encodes CASSEDLSYEQYF.